This T cell receptor (beta chain) originates from a study of shared clonotypes between healthy human individuals. Approximately 82 million PBMCs were counted before genomic DNA extraction. Regarding the study as a whole: Sequencing depth was a factor that was expected to affect clonotype sharing among donors.

Note on this clone: The antigen is undetermined. Other DNA sequences in this sample translate to the same CDR3.

Trimming took 6 bases from V and 2 from J, leaving 10 bases between them. The CDR3 extends over 12 amino acids. From germline, CDR1 is SQVTM and CDR2 ANQGSEA. DNA from unsorted PBMC was sequenced on ten immunoSEQ deep assay plates. In the original processing: Junction-only immunoSEQ data arrived without quality scores, meaning filtering differed. TCRdb's table, derived via immunoSEQ multiplex PCR, lists solely in-frame clones and lacks some. The V and J calls and clone size are taken from that table; D and trimming were inferred from the DNA. The repertoire holds roughly 500,000 clones, with about 85% as singletons.

This chain uses TRBV29-1 with TRBJ1-1; D may be TRBD1 (6 bases). Sequencing was carried out using PBMCs. This receptor was taken from a woman in her forties in good health. Some clones in this sample may be carry-over from other donors' samples. CDR3 coding DNA: TGCAGCGTAGGGGGAAGTAACACTGAAGCTTTCTTT. Protein product: CSVGGSNTEAFF.